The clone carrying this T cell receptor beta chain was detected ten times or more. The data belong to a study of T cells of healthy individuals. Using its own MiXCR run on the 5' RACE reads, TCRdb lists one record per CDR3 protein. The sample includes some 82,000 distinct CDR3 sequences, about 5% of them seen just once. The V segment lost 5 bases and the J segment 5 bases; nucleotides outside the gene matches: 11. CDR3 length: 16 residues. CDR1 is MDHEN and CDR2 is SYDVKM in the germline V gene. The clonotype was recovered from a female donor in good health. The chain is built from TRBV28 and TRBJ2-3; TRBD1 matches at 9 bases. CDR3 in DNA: TGTGCCAGCAGTATAACGGGGACAGGGTCCCGAGATACGCAGTATTTT. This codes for CASSITGTGSRDTQYF.